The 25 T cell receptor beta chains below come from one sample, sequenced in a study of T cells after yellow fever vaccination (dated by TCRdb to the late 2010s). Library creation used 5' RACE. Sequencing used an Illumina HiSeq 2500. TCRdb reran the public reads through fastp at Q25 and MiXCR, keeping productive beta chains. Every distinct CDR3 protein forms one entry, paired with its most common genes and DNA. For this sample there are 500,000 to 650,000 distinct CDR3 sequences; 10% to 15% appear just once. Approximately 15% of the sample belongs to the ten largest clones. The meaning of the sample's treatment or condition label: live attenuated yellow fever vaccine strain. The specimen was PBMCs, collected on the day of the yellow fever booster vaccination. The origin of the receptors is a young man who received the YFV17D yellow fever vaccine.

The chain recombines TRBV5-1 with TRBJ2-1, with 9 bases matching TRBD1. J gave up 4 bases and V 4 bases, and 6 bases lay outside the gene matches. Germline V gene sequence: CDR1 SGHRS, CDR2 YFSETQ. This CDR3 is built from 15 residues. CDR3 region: CASSPGTGRYNEQFF. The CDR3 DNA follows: TGCGCCAGCAGCCCCGGGACAGGGAGGTACAATGAGCAGTTCTTC.

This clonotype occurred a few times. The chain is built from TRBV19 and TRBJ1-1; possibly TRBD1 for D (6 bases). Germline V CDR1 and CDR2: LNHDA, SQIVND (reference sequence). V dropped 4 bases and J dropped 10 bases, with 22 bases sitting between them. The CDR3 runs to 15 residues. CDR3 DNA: TGTGCCAGTAGTACCCCCGGATCAGGACAGAAGGGAGCTTTCTTT. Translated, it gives CASSTPGSGQKGAFF.

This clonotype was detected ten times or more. As DNA, the CDR3 is TGCGCCAGCAGCCAAGATTTGGCGGGACCCTACAATGAGCAGTTCTTC. This gives the protein CASSQDLAGPYNEQFF. V usage is TRBV4-3 and J usage is TRBJ2-1; D is possibly TRBD2 (6 bases). Germline CDR1 reads LGHNA; CDR2 reads YSLEER. The germline V and J ends were trimmed by 0 bases and 2 bases, with 11 bases remaining between them. This CDR3 comprises 16 residues.

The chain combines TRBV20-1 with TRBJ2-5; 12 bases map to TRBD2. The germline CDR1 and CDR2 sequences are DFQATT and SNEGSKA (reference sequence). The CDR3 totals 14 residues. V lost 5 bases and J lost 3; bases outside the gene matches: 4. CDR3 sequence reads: CSARPSGREETQYF. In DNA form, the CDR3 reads TGCAGTGCTCGTCCTAGCGGGAGGGAAGAGACCCAGTACTTC.

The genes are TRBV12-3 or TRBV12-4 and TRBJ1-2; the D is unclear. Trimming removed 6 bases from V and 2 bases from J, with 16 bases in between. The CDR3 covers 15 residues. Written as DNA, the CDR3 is TGTGCCAGCAGCCCCGCAGGAGGTGCAAACTATGGCTACACCTTC. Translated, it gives CASSPAGGANYGYTF.

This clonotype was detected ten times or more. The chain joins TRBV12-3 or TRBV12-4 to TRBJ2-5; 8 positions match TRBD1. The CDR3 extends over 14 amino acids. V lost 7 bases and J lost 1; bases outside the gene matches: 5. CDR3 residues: CASTWTGRQETQYF. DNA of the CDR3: TGTGCCAGCACTTGGACAGGGCGCCAAGAGACCCAGTACTTC.

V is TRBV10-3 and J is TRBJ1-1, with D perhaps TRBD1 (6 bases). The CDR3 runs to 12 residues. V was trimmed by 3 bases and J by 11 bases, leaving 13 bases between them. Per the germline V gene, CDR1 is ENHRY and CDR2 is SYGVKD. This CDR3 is CAISDGQQGAFF. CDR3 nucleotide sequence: TGTGCCATCAGTGACGGTCAGCAGGGGGCTTTCTTT.

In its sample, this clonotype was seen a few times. The CDR3 sequence is CSARLAGASDTQYF. CDR3 in DNA: TGCAGTGCGAGACTAGCGGGAGCTTCAGATACGCAGTATTTT. The chain joins TRBV20-1 to TRBJ2-3; TRBD2 aligns across 12 bases. Germline assignment: CDR1 DFQATT and CDR2 SNEGSKA (reference sequence). The V segment lost 6 bases and the J segment 4 bases; nucleotides outside the gene matches: 5. The CDR3 runs to 14 residues.

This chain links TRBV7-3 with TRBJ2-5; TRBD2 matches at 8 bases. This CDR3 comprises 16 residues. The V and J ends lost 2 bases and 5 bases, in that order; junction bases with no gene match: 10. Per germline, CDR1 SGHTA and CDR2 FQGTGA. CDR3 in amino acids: CASSLGVAGRGETQYF. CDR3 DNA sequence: TGTGCCAGCAGCTTAGGAGTAGCGGGGCGTGGGGAGACCCAGTACTTC.

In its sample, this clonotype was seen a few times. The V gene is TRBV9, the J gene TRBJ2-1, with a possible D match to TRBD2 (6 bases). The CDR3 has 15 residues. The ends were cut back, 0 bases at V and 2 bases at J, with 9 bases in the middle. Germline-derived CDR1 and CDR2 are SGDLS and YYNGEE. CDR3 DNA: TGTGCCAGCAGCGTAGAGGCTAGCGCCTACAATGAGCAGTTCTTC. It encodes CASSVEASAYNEQFF.

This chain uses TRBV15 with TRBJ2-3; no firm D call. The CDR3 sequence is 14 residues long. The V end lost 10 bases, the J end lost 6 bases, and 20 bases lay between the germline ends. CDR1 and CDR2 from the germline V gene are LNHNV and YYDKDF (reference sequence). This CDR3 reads CAISPGRPDDTQYF. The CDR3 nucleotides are TGTGCCATCTCTCCGGGTAGGCCCGACGATACGCAGTATTTT.

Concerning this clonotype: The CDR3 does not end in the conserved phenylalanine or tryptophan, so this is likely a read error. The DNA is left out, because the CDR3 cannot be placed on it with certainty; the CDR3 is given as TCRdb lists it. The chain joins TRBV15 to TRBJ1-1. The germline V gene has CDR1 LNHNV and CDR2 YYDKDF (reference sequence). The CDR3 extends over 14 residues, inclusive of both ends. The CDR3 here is CATSRDSAHKGMEV.

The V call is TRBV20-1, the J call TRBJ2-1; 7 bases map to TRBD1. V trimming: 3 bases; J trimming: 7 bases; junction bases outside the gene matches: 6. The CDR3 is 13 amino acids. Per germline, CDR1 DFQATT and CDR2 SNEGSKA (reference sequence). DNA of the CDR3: TGCAGTGCTAGTAGGGGGCGCGGGAATGAGCAGTTCTTC. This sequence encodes CSASRGRGNEQFF.

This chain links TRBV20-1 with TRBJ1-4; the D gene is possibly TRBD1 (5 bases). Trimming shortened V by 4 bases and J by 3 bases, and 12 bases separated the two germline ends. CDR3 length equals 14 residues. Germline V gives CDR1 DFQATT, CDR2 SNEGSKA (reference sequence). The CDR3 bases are TGCAGTGCTACCCATAGGGGCGCTAATGAAAAACTGTTTTTT. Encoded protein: CSATHRGANEKLFF.

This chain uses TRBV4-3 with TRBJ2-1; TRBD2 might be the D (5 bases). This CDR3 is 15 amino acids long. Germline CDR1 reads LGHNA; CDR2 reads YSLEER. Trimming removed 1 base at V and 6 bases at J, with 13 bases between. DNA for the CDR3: TGCGCCAGCAGCCAAGTGAGCGGTCCGGTCAATGAGCAGTTCTTC. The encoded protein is CASSQVSGPVNEQFF.

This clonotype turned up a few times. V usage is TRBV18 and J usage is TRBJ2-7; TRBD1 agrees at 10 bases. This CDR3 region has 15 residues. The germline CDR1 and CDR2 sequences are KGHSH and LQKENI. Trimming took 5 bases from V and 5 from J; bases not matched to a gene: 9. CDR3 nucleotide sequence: TGTGCCAGCTCATTCCCGGGACAGGGGCTCGACGAGCAGTACTTC. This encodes CASSFPGQGLDEQYF.

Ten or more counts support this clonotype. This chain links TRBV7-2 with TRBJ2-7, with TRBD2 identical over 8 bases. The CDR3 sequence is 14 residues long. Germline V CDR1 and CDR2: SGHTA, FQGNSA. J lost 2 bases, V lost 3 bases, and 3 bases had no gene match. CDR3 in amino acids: CASSFGGVTYEQYF. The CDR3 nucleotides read TGTGCCAGCAGCTTCGGGGGGGTTACCTACGAGCAGTACTTC.

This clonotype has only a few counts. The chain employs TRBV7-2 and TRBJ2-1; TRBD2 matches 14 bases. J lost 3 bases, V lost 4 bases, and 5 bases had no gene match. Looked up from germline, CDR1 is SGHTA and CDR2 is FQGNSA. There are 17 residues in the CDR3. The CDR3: CASSYGLAGGSYNEQFF. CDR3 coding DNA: TGTGCCAGCAGCTATGGACTAGCGGGAGGAAGCTACAATGAGCAGTTCTTC.

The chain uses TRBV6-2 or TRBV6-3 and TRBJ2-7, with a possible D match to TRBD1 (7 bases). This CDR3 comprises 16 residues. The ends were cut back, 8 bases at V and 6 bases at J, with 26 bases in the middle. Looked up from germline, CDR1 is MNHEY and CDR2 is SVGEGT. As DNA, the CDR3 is TGTGCCAGCCACGGACTGGGTCTAAACAGGGGAGGCGAGCAGTACTTC. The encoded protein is CASHGLGLNRGGEQYF.

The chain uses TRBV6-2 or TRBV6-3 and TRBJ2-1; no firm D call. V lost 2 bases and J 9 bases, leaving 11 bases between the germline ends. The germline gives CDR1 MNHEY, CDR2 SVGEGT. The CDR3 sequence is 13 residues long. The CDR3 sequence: CASSYQHNLEQFF. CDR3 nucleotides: TGTGCCAGCAGTTACCAGCACAACCTTGAGCAGTTCTTC.

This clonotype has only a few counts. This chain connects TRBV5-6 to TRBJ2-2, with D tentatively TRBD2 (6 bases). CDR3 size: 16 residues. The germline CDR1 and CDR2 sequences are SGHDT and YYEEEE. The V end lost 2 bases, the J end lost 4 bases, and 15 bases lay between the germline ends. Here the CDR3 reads CASSFGGFMSTGELFF. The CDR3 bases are TGTGCCAGCAGCTTCGGGGGTTTCATGTCCACCGGGGAGCTGTTTTTT.

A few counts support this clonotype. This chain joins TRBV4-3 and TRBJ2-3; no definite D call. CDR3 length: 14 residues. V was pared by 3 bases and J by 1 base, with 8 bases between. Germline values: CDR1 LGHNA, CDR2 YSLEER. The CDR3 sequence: CASSQEPRTDTQYF. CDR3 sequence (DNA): TGCGCCAGCAGCCAGGAGCCACGCACAGATACGCAGTATTTT.

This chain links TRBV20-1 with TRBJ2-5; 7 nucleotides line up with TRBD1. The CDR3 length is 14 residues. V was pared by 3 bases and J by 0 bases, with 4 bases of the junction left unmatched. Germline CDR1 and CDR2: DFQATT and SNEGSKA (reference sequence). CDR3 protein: CSASNRGYQETQYF. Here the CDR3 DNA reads TGCAGTGCTAGTAACAGGGGATACCAAGAGACCCAGTACTTC.

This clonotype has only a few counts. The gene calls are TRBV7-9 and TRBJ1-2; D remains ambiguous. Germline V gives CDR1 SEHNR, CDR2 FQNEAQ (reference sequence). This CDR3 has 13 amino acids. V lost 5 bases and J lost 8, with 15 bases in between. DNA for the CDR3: TGTGCCAGCAGCCCCGTGGGTCTGAAGGGCTACACCTTC. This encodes CASSPVGLKGYTF. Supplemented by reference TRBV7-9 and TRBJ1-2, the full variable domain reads DTGVSQNPRHKITKRGQNVTFRCDPISEHNRLYWYRQTLGQGPEFLTYFQNEAQLEKSRLLSDRFSAERPKGSFSTLEIQRTEQGDSAMYLCASSPVGLKGYTFGSGTRLTVV.

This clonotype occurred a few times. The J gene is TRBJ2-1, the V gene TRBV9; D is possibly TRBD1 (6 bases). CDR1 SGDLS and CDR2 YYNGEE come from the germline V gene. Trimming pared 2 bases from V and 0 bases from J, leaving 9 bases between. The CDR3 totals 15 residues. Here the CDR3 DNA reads TGTGCCAGCAGCGTCGGGACAAGCTCCTACAATGAGCAGTTCTTC. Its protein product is CASSVGTSSYNEQFF.